This T cell receptor (beta chain) derives from a study of cytomegalovirus exposure and HLA in healthy donors. Study-level information: Unique TCRs from HLA-typed donors, 80 million to 90 million of them, were held in an early data release.

About this clone: Its antigen is unknown.

With 60 Vbeta and 13 Jbeta primers, the PCR was carried out. Assay used: immunoSEQ multiplex PCR; TCRdb lists only in-frame clones, some missing. This table has 120,000 or so clones, 55% to 75% appearing once. Study conclusions and caveats: Accurate prediction of most subjects' HLA-A and HLA-B alleles from TCR beta sequences was reported. Solely CMV serostatus was available to characterize immune exposure.

Among the donors, all were healthy bone marrow donors. This TCR was recovered from a man aged 25 to 40 in good health and CMV-seropositive. The specimen was PBMCs.

CDR3 nucleotide sequence: TGCGCCAGCAGCTTCGAAGAGACCCAGTACTTC. Its protein product is CASSFEETQYF. The V call is TRBV5-1, the J call TRBJ2-5; D is unresolved. The V end lost 2 bases, the J end lost 3 bases, and 2 bases lay between the germline ends. The CDR3 covers 11 residues. Germline V gene sequence: CDR1 SGHRS, CDR2 YFSETQ.